This T cell receptor (beta chain) was recovered during a study of cytomegalovirus exposure and HLA in healthy donors. General study findings and limits: Overall, roughly 150 TCR beta chains were annotated as cytomegalovirus-associated.

Profiling relied on immunoSEQ multiplex PCR, and the TCRdb table lists in-frame clones only, not all of them. The data hold 150,000 to 200,000 clones, with around 82% observed a single time. CDR3 length: 14 residues. V dropped 7 bases and J dropped 6; count of bases not matched to a gene: 5. From germline, CDR1 is WSHSY and CDR2 SAAADI. This clone was recorded a few times. The antigen remains unidentified. V usage is TRBV10-2 and J usage is TRBJ1-5; TRBD1 agrees at 11 bases. This clonotype was obtained from a young man in good health and CMV-seropositive. Material for sequencing was PBMCs. CDR3 DNA sequence: TGCGCCAGCACTGGACAGGGGGCGAGTCAGCCCCAGCATTTT. Translation: CASTGQGASQPQHF.